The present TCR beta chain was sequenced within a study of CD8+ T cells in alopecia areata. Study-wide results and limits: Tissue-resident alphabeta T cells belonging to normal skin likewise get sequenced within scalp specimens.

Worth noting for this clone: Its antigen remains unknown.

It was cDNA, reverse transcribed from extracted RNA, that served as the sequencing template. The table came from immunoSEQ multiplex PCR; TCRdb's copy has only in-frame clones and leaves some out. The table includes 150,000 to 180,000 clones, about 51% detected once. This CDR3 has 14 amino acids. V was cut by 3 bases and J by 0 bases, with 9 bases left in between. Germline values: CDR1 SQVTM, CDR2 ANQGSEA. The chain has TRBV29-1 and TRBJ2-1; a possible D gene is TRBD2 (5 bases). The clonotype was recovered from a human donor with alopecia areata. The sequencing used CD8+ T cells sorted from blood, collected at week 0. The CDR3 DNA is TGCAGCGTTGAGGGAGATAGCTCCTACAATGAGCAGTTCTTC. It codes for CSVEGDSSYNEQFF.